These 29 T cell receptor beta chains share one sample of origin, sequenced in a study of blood T cells in healthy people across ages. Alongside a J-beta primer mix, a sample-barcoded 5' primer served in a second PCR lasting roughly 7 to 11 cycles. MiXCR, applied by TCRdb to the 5' RACE reads, yields one record per CDR3 protein. Among approximately 800,000 distinct CDR3 sequences, 53% were seen once, and the ten largest hold 41%. The material sequenced was blood. The source is a man older than 75 in good health.

This chain connects TRBV2 to TRBJ2-1, with D unresolved. Germline CDR1 reads SNHLY; CDR2 reads FYNNEI. Between the trimmed V and J ends, which lost 2 bases and 0 bases, there was a span of 11 bases. The CDR3 runs 16 residues. The CDR3 loop is CASSERSASSYNEQFF. The CDR3 DNA is TGTGCCAGCAGTGAACGGAGCGCCAGCTCCTACAATGAGCAGTTCTTC. Combining the CDR3 with reference TRBV2 and TRBJ2-1 gives the whole variable domain EPEVTQTPSHQVTQMGQEVILRCVPISNHLYFYWYRQILGQKVEFLVSFYNNEISEKSEIFDDQFSVERPDGSNFTLKIRSTKLEDSAMYFCASSERSASSYNEQFFGPGTRLTVL.

CDR3: CASSQIGLAGEHRDAYF. In DNA, the CDR3 is TGTGCCAGCAGCCAGATCGGACTAGCGGGAGAGCACAGAGACGCGTATTTT. This chain uses TRBV7-2 with TRBJ2-3, with 13 nucleotides matching TRBD2. The CDR3 length is 17 residues. Germline V gene sequence: CDR1 SGHTA, CDR2 FQGNSA. The trim removed 5 bases at V and 14 bases at J, leaving 19 bases unmatched.

V gene TRBV6-5 combines with J gene TRBJ2-4, with a possible D match to TRBD2 (5 bases). Gene TRBJ2-7 matches the end of the DNA better, so the J call may be wrong. Per the germline V gene, CDR1 is MNHEY and CDR2 is SVGAGI. The CDR3 loop spans 14 amino acids. Written as DNA, the CDR3 is TGTGCCAGCAGTTTCGCATCGGGAACCTACGAGCAGTACTTC. This encodes CASSFASGTYEQYF.

This clonotype turned up a few times. The chain is built from TRBV7-2 and TRBJ2-4; the D is unclear. This CDR3 is 11 amino acids long. V was shortened by 3 bases and J by 8 bases, with 5 bases between the two germline ends. Per germline, CDR1 SGHTA and CDR2 FQGNSA. The CDR3 DNA sequence: TGTGCCAGCAGCTTCGCCGACATTCAGTACTTC. This sequence encodes CASSFADIQYF.

This clonotype showed up just a few times. J is TRBJ1-2 and V is TRBV9; D may be TRBD1 (6 bases). In germline, CDR1 is SGDLS, CDR2 YYNGEE. V was shortened by 5 bases and J by 4 bases, with 18 bases between the two germline ends. CDR3 size: 15 residues. This chain's CDR3 is CASSDGQREIYGYTF. CDR3 coding DNA: TGTGCCAGCAGTGACGGACAGCGGGAGATCTATGGCTACACCTTC.

This clonotype was detected a few times. Written as DNA, the CDR3 is TGCAGTGCTACACCCTCTGGGACACCGTACGAGCAGTACTTC. Translation: CSATPSGTPYEQYF. The V and J genes are TRBV20-1 and TRBJ2-7, with D tentatively TRBD1 (6 bases). This CDR3 is built from 14 residues. V was shortened by 4 bases and J by 4 bases, with 17 bases between the two germline ends. Germline CDR1 DFQATT, CDR2 SNEGSKA (reference sequence).

This sequence joins TRBV3-1 and TRBJ2-1, with TRBD2 identical over 10 bases. CDR1 and CDR2 (germline): LGHDT, YNNKEL (reference sequence). The J segment lost 10 bases and the V segment lost 5 bases, leaving 11 bases of the junction unmatched. The CDR3 spans 15 residues. For the CDR3, the DNA is TGTGCCAGCAGCTACGGGGAGCGGGAGGGCGGGGAGCAGTTCTTC. Amino acids: CASSYGEREGGEQFF.

This chain uses TRBV10-3 with TRBJ2-1, with 11 bases that match TRBD2. The CDR3 runs 16 residues. Germline lookup yields CDR1 ENHRY and CDR2 SYGVKD. With V trimmed by 2 bases and J by 6 bases, 6 bases remained unmatched. Written as DNA, the CDR3 is TGTGCCATCAGTGAGCCGTTACTAGCGGGAGTCAATGAGCAGTTCTTC. It yields the protein CAISEPLLAGVNEQFF.

The V and J genes are TRBV2 and TRBJ2-1; possible D gene TRBD1, 5 bases. CDR1 SNHLY and CDR2 FYNNEI come from the germline V gene. The germline V and J ends were trimmed by 3 bases and 3 bases, with 9 bases remaining between them. This CDR3 is 14 amino acids long. The CDR3 loop reads CASSDDQGYNEQFF. CDR3 DNA sequence: TGTGCCAGCAGTGATGACCAGGGCTACAATGAGCAGTTCTTC.

This clonotype has a count of ten or more. This chain links TRBV29-1 with TRBJ1-1, with D possibly being TRBD1 (5 bases). With 7 bases removed from V and 3 bases from J, the gap between germline ends came to 18 bases. Germline V lookup: CDR1 SQVTM, CDR2 ANQGSEA. This CDR3 spans 14 amino acids. The CDR3 nucleotides read TGCAGCGCGGGGGGATGGGTTTCGGACACTGAAGCTTTCTTT. Protein: CSAGGWVSDTEAFF.

This clonotype was found a few times. The J gene is TRBJ2-3, the V gene TRBV28; D gene unclear. V shed 3 bases and J shed 3 bases, with 4 bases lying between them. The CDR3 is made up of 12 amino acids. From germline, CDR1 is MDHEN and CDR2 SYDVKM. For the CDR3, the DNA is TGTGCCAGCAGTTTCACAACAGATACGCAGTATTTT. Translating gives CASSFTTDTQYF.

This chain connects TRBV11-2 to TRBJ2-6; no firm D call. The CDR3 has 18 amino acids. Looked up from germline, CDR1 is SGHAT and CDR2 is FQNNGV. V lost 1 base, J lost 0 bases, and 13 bases lay in between. The CDR3 sequence is CASSLVRRPRSGANVLTF. For the CDR3, the DNA is TGTGCCAGCAGCTTAGTACGGCGACCCCGCTCTGGGGCCAACGTCCTGACTTTC. Complete variable domain (other parts from reference TRBV11-2 and TRBJ2-6): EAGVAQSPRYKIIEKRQSVAFWCNPISGHATLYWYQQILGQGPKLLIQFQNNGVVDDSQLPKDRFSAERLKGVDSTLKIQPAKLEDSAVYLCASSLVRRPRSGANVLTFGAGSRLTVL.

CDR3 in amino acids: CSARDAGLQAQYF. The CDR3 DNA sequence: TGCAGTGCTAGAGATGCCGGTCTCCAGGCCCAGTACTTC. The genes are TRBV20-1 and TRBJ2-5; no reliable D call. This CDR3 contains 13 residues. Trimming removed 0 bases from V and 9 bases from J, with 14 bases in between. The germline gives CDR1 DFQATT, CDR2 SNEGSKA (reference sequence).

This clonotype was picked up a small number of times. The V call is TRBV7-2, the J call TRBJ2-3; the D gene is possibly TRBD2 (6 bases). The CDR3 consists of 14 residues. Germline values: CDR1 SGHTA, CDR2 FQGNSA. V dropped 5 bases and J dropped 14 bases, with 23 bases sitting between them. CDR3 nucleotides: TGTGCCAGCAGCCGCGGAACGGGAGCCAGATACGCGTATTTT. Its translation: CASSRGTGARYAYF.

This clonotype was seen only a few times. The rearrangement joins TRBV9 to TRBJ2-5; D may correspond to TRBD1 or TRBD2 (5 bases each). TRBJ2-7 explains the end of the DNA better; the J call may be wrong. The CDR3 consists of 14 residues. CDR1 is SGDLS and CDR2 is YYNGEE in the germline V gene. The DNA of the CDR3 is TGTGCCAGCAGCGCCGGGGACGGGCGATACGAGCAGTACTTC. As protein: CASSAGDGRYEQYF.

J is TRBJ2-7 and V is TRBV29-1, with 10 bases that match TRBD1. Germline assignment: CDR1 SQVTM and CDR2 ANQGSEA. The CDR3 is 16 residues long. The V segment lost 6 bases and the J segment 7 bases; nucleotides outside the gene matches: 18. The CDR3 DNA sequence: TGCAGCGTCTATAGGGACAGGGGTGCATTAAGCAATGAGCAGTACTTC. It specifies CSVYRDRGALSNEQYF.

Details on this clonotype: This may arise from a read error, as a much more abundant clone is one base away. The chain is built from TRBV7-2 and TRBJ2-4; either TRBD1 or TRBD2 may fit D (5 bases each). The CDR3 is 13 amino acids. Germline assignment: CDR1 SGHTA and CDR2 FQGNSA. The germline V and J ends were trimmed by 5 bases and 13 bases, with 18 bases remaining between them. CDR3 bases: TGTGCCAGCAGCGTAAGGGACCCAGACGGGCAGTACTTC. Amino acids: CASSVRDPDGQYF.

This clonotype was observed a handful of times. The chain joins TRBV5-1 to TRBJ1-2; D is undetermined. CDR3 length: 14 residues. CDR1 is SGHRS and CDR2 is YFSETQ in the germline V gene. Trimming left V 0 bases short and J 4 bases short, with 10 bases between. DNA of the CDR3: TGCGCCAGCAGCTTGGTACCGGGAACCTATGGCTACACCTTC. Protein product: CASSLVPGTYGYTF.

This chain joins TRBV12-3 or TRBV12-4 and TRBJ2-1; D possibly uses TRBD1 or TRBD2 (5 bases each). This CDR3 has 14 amino acids. The germline V and J ends were trimmed by 6 bases and 8 bases, with 17 bases remaining between them. CDR3 sequence: CASRIRDPAHEQFF. CDR3 DNA sequence: TGTGCCAGCAGGATTAGGGACCCAGCGCATGAGCAGTTCTTC.

J is TRBJ2-3 and V is TRBV5-1; no definite D call. Trimming cost V 4 bases and J 0 bases, with 6 bases left between them. The CDR3 loop spans 13 amino acids. Germline V gene lookup returns CDR1 SGHRS and CDR2 YFSETQ. CDR3 DNA sequence: TGCGCCAGCAGCGTTTTTAGCACAGATACGCAGTATTTT. This translates into CASSVFSTDTQYF. The full variable domain, rest sourced from reference TRBV5-1 and TRBJ2-3, is KAGVTQTPRYLIKTRGQQVTLSCSPISGHRSVSWYQQTPGQGLQFLFEYFSETQRNKGNFPGRFSGRQFSNSRSEMNVSTLELGDSALYLCASSVFSTDTQYFGPGTRLTVL.

This clonotype was seen more than once but under ten times. The rearrangement links TRBV10-3 to TRBJ1-2, with a weak D call TRBD1 (6 bases). This CDR3 region has 14 residues. Germline CDR1 and CDR2: ENHRY and SYGVKD. V was pared by 6 bases and J by 7 bases, with 18 bases between. The CDR3 nucleotides read TGTGCCATCAGGCAGGACAGTTCCGTTTGTGGCTACACCTTC. Residues: CAIRQDSSVCGYTF.

CDR3 amino acids: CASSPIADSNSPLHF. CDR3 bases: TGTGCCAGCTCACCAATCGCAGACAGTAATTCACCCCTCCACTTT. This sequence joins TRBV18 and TRBJ1-6, with D tentatively TRBD1 (5 bases). Germline CDR1 is KGHSH and CDR2 is LQKENI. V lost 2 bases and J 6 bases, leaving 11 bases between the germline ends. There are 15 residues in the CDR3. Full variable domain (outside the CDR3, taken from reference TRBV18 and TRBJ1-6): NAGVMQNPRHLVRRRGQEARLRCSPMKGHSHVYWYRQLPEEGLKFMVYLQKENIIDESGMPKERFSAEFPKEGPSILRIQQVVRGDSAAYFCASSPIADSNSPLHFGNGTRLTVT.

The chain recombines TRBV5-6 with TRBJ2-4, with D unclear. The DNA end is more similar to TRBJ2-7, so the J call may be wrong. Per the germline V gene, CDR1 is SGHDT and CDR2 is YYEEEE. This CDR3 is 13 amino acids long. In DNA form, the CDR3 reads TGTGCCAGCAGCGTGCTAGAGAACTACGAGCAGTACTTC. Amino acid sequence: CASSVLENYEQYF.

CDR3 residues: CASSDGTEKWGYTF. The CDR3, as DNA: TGTGCCAGCAGCGACGGGACTGAGAAGTGGGGCTACACCTTC. This sequence joins TRBV7-2 and TRBJ1-2; a possible D gene is TRBD1 (5 bases). Trimming removed 5 bases from V and 8 bases from J, with 18 bases in between. Per the germline V gene, CDR1 is SGHTA and CDR2 is FQGNSA. There are 14 residues in the CDR3.

The chain couples TRBV29-1 to TRBJ1-2, with TRBD1 as a possible D gene (6 bases). Trimming pared 7 bases from V and 5 bases from J, leaving 11 bases between. Germline V gene data show CDR1 as SQVTM and CDR2 as ANQGSEA. The CDR3 is 11 amino acids. CDR3 in amino acids: CSARQEYGYTF. CDR3 coding DNA: TGCAGCGCAAGACAGGAGTATGGCTACACCTTC.

The gene calls are TRBV18 and TRBJ2-1; D call uncertain. The last part of the DNA fits TRBJ2-7 better; the J call may be wrong. The CDR3 runs to 15 residues. Germline V CDR1 and CDR2: KGHSH, LQKENI. CDR3 amino acids: CASSPLDLGYNEQYF. The CDR3, as DNA: TGTGCCAGCTCACCACTAGACCTAGGCTACAATGAGCAGTACTTC.

This clonotype was counted between two and nine times. V and J are TRBV10-3 and TRBJ2-3, with 8 bases matching TRBD2. J gave up 1 base and V 7 bases, and 1 base lay outside the gene matches. The CDR3 consists of 13 residues. The germline gives CDR1 ENHRY, CDR2 SYGVKD. The CDR3 DNA reads as TGTGCCATCACGACTAGCGGCACAGATACGCAGTATTTT. It specifies CAITTSGTDTQYF.

This clonotype was seen more than once but under ten times. J is TRBJ2-1 and V is TRBV6-5; 15 bases line up with TRBD2. The V segment lost 7 bases and the J segment 6 bases; nucleotides outside the gene matches: 4. The length of the CDR3 is 15 residues. Per the germline V gene, CDR1 is MNHEY and CDR2 is SVGAGI. CDR3 residues: CASTGLAGGLNEQFF. The CDR3 DNA follows: TGTGCCAGCACCGGACTAGCGGGAGGGCTCAATGAGCAGTTCTTC.

This clonotype was picked up a small number of times. The rearrangement joins TRBV3-1 to TRBJ2-7; D is unresolved. Trimming shortened V by 5 bases and J by 1 base, and 6 bases separated the two germline ends. Germline CDR1 and CDR2: LGHDT and YNNKEL (reference sequence). The CDR3 is made up of 12 amino acids. In DNA form, the CDR3 reads TGTGCCAGCAGCATCCTTTCCTACGAGCAGTACTTC. This codes for CASSILSYEQYF.